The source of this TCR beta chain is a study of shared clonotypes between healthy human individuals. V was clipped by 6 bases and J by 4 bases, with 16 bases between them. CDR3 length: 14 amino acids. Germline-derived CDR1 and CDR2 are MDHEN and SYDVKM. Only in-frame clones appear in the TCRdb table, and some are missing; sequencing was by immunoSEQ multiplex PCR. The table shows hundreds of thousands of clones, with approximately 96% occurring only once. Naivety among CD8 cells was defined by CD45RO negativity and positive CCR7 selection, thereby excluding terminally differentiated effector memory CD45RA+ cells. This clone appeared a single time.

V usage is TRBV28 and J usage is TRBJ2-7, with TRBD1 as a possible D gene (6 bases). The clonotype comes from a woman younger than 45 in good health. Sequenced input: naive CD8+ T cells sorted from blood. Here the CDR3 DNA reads TGTGCCAGCAGATCACAGGGCAGTGAATACGAGCAGTACTTC. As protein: CASRSQGSEYEQYF.